The 4 T cell receptor beta chains given below trace back to one sample, sequenced in a study of blood T cell repertoires in COVID-19. This table comes from immunoSEQ multiplex PCR, and its TCRdb copy is limited to in-frame clones, with some not included. The table shows about 140,000 clones, with 80% to 90% occurring only once. What was sequenced was peripheral blood. These receptors were obtained from a woman between 45 and 65 years old with acute or convalescent COVID-19.

The chain links TRBV2 to TRBJ1-5; 7 bases align to TRBD1. This CDR3 spans 16 amino acids. V dropped 2 bases and J dropped 3; count of bases not matched to a gene: 7. Per the germline V gene, CDR1 is SNHLY and CDR2 is FYNNEI. In DNA, the CDR3 is TGTGCCAGCAGTGAATCCCCGGACAGGAACAATCAGCCCCAGCATTTT. It yields the protein CASSESPDRNNQPQHF.

The rearrangement links TRBV11-2 to TRBJ2-1; D is possibly TRBD2 (6 bases). V shed 1 base and J shed 8 bases, with 9 bases lying between them. The length of the CDR3 is 13 residues. Germline V gene data show CDR1 as SGHAT and CDR2 as FQNNGV. The CDR3: CASSLGDFDEQFF. Written as DNA, the CDR3 is TGTGCCAGCAGCTTAGGGGACTTTGATGAGCAGTTCTTC.

V usage is TRBV28 and J usage is TRBJ2-1; 8 nucleotides align to TRBD1. Germline V gene sequence: CDR1 MDHEN, CDR2 SYDVKM. Trimming cost V 6 bases and J 7 bases; bases outside gene matches: 11. The CDR3 is made up of 15 amino acids. CDR3 sequence (DNA): TGTGCCAGCAGCCTACAGGGGGTGCAAGAGAATGAGCAGTTCTTC. This gives the protein CASSLQGVQENEQFF.

The V call is TRBV7-3, the J call TRBJ2-1; D is perhaps TRBD1 (5 bases). CDR3 length equals 14 residues. V was pared by 6 bases and J by 6 bases, with 15 bases between. Germline CDR1 is SGHTA and CDR2 is FQGTGA. The CDR3 DNA sequence: TGTGCCAGCAGTAGGGGCGCCAAAGTCAATGAGCAGTTCTTC. Translating gives CASSRGAKVNEQFF. The full variable domain, in which reference TRBV7-3 and TRBJ2-1 provide the parts outside the CDR3, is GAGVSQTPSNKVTEKGKYVELRCDPISGHTALYWYRQSLGQGPEFLIYFQGTGAADDSGLPNDRFFAVRPEGSVSTLKIQRTERGDSAVYLCASSRGAKVNEQFFGPGTRLTVL.